These 21 T cell receptor beta chains were sequenced from one sample in a study of response to subunit inactivated influenza vaccine (dated by TCRdb to the late 2010s). Library prep was done by RT-PCR. TCRdb names Illumina HiSeq 2500 as the instrument used. TCRdb cleaned the public reads at Q25 with fastp, built clones with MiXCR and kept in-frame beta chains. Merged by CDR3 protein, the rows form single entries marked with the most common genes and DNA. This sample is represented by hundreds of thousands of distinct CDR3 sequences; about a fifth of them were singletons. The top ten clones comprise about a tenth of the sample. The sequencing here drew on PBMCs from blood, taken approximately 5 days after vaccination. Source of these receptors: a man aged 45 to 65 who received an inactivated influenza vaccine. Donor details come from another sample of the same person, matched by shared clones.

This clonotype was observed many times. V gene TRBV20-1 combines with J gene TRBJ1-4; tentatively, D is TRBD1 (6 bases). V was shortened by 2 bases and J by 7 bases, with 11 bases between the two germline ends. The CDR3 loop spans 13 amino acids. Germline CDR1 is DFQATT and CDR2 is SNEGSKA (reference sequence). The CDR3 DNA reads as TGCAGTGCTAGAAACGGACAGCGTGAAAAACTGTTTTTT. Protein sequence: CSARNGQREKLFF.

V is TRBV6-1 and J is TRBJ2-7; 7 positions agree with TRBD1. CDR3 length: 15 amino acids. CDR1 is MNHNS, CDR2 SASEGT, per germline. The ends lost 4 bases at V and 1 base at J; junction bases unmatched: 7. The CDR3 sequence: CASSGWDSSSYEQYF. The CDR3 DNA reads as TGTGCCAGCAGTGGCTGGGACAGCTCTTCCTACGAGCAGTACTTC.

The chain is built from TRBV7-9 and TRBJ1-1; D ambiguous. Looked up from germline, CDR1 is SEHNR and CDR2 is FQNEAQ (reference sequence). This CDR3 contains 16 residues. Trimming took 1 base from V and 1 from J, leaving 13 bases between them. As DNA, the CDR3 is TGTGCCAGCAGCTTAGAGGCCAGGCAGCCGAACACTGAAGCTTTCTTT. This gives the protein CASSLEARQPNTEAFF.

The chain couples TRBV11-2 to TRBJ1-6, with D perhaps TRBD1 (5 bases). The CDR3 consists of 12 residues. Germline values: CDR1 SGHAT, CDR2 FQNNGV. V was pared by 2 bases and J by 14 bases, with 10 bases between. This CDR3 reads CASSLLEQALHF. The CDR3 nucleotides are TGTGCCAGCAGCTTATTGGAACAGGCCCTCCACTTT.

This clonotype was observed a handful of times. V and J are TRBV3-1 and TRBJ2-7, with D possibly matching TRBD1 (7 bases). The CDR3 runs to 16 residues. CDR1 and CDR2 from the germline V gene are LGHDT and YNNKEL (reference sequence). Trimming removed 0 bases from V and 6 bases from J, with 18 bases in between. The CDR3 reads CASSQDWRGQYREQYF. The CDR3 bases are TGTGCCAGCAGCCAAGATTGGAGGGGGCAGTACCGCGAGCAGTACTTC.

This clonotype was detected a few times. V is TRBV9 and J is TRBJ2-3; D uncertain. Germline CDR1 is SGDLS and CDR2 is YYNGEE. This CDR3 spans 14 amino acids. Trimming left V 2 bases short and J 3 bases short, with 10 bases between. The CDR3 DNA sequence: TGTGCCAGCAGCGTTCAGACATGGACAGATACGCAGTATTTT. The encoded protein is CASSVQTWTDTQYF. Based on the CDR3 plus reference TRBV9 and TRBJ2-3, the full variable domain is DSGVTQTPKHLITATGQRVTLRCSPRSGDLSVYWYQQSLDQGLQFLIQYYNGEERAKGNILERFSAQQFPDLHSELNLSSLELGDSALYFCASSVQTWTDTQYFGPGTRLTVL.

This clonotype was observed a few times. The DNA of the CDR3 is TGTGCCAGCAGCTACGACAGGGACGAGCAGTACTTC. Translating it yields CASSYDRDEQYF. The chain links TRBV5-6 to TRBJ2-7; 7 positions match TRBD1. Trimming removed 3 bases from V and 5 bases from J; junction bases left unmatched: 2. The CDR3 spans 12 residues. Germline CDR1 is SGHDT and CDR2 is YYEEEE.

This clonotype was seen only a few times. The rearrangement uses TRBV5-1 and TRBJ2-1, with a weak D call TRBD2 (5 bases). The CDR3 totals 15 residues. CDR1 is SGHRS, CDR2 YFSETQ, per germline. Trimming pared 6 bases from V and 5 bases from J, leaving 18 bases between. The CDR3 DNA follows: TGCGCCAGCACATCCCGGGGTCCCTATAACAATGAGCAGTTCTTC. Its protein is CASTSRGPYNNEQFF.

This clonotype has a handful of counts. V gene TRBV7-9 combines with J gene TRBJ1-1; D unresolved. Germline V gene sequence: CDR1 SEHNR, CDR2 FQNEAQ (reference sequence). This CDR3 comprises 17 residues. Trimming pared 0 bases from V and 5 bases from J, leaving 19 bases between. The CDR3 DNA reads as TGTGCCAGCAGCTTAGCTTTGCCCCTGTACGGCGGGACTGAAGCTTTCTTT. This codes for CASSLALPLYGGTEAFF. Complete variable domain (other parts from reference TRBV7-9 and TRBJ1-1): DTGVSQNPRHKITKRGQNVTFRCDPISEHNRLYWYRQTLGQGPEFLTYFQNEAQLEKSRLLSDRFSAERPKGSFSTLEIQRTEQGDSAMYLCASSLALPLYGGTEAFFGQGTRLTVV.

This clonotype was seen ten or more times. The chain uses TRBV4-2 and TRBJ2-3; 10 nucleotides line up with TRBD2. Germline V lookup: CDR1 LGHNA, CDR2 YNFKEQ. There are 15 residues in the CDR3. Trimming at V came to 0 bases and at J to 5 bases, leaving 2 bases not matched to a gene. CDR3: CASSQDEREGDTQYF. CDR3 nucleotide sequence: TGTGCCAGCAGCCAAGATGAGCGGGAGGGAGATACGCAGTATTTT.

This clonotype was seen at least ten times. This chain uses TRBV7-8 with TRBJ1-5, with TRBD1 matching 8 bases. V was pared by 1 base and J by 6 bases, with 2 bases of the junction left unmatched. CDR1 SGHVS and CDR2 FQNEAQ come from the germline V gene. The CDR3 runs 14 residues. CDR3 loop: CASSLDRGGQPQHF. DNA of the CDR3: TGTGCCAGCAGCTTAGACAGGGGGGGTCAGCCCCAGCATTTT. The whole variable domain, remainder taken from reference TRBV7-8 and TRBJ1-5, is GAGVSQSPRYKVAKRGQDVALRCDPISGHVSLFWYQQALGQGPEFLTYFQNEAQLDKSGLPSDRFFAERPEGSVSTLKIQRTQQEDSAVYLCASSLDRGGQPQHFGDGTRLSIL.

This clonotype appeared a few times. This chain joins TRBV7-6 and TRBJ2-5, with D unresolved. Trimming cost V 5 bases and J 5 bases, with 12 bases left between them. Germline CDR1 and CDR2: SGHVS and FNYEAQ. The CDR3 sequence is 13 residues long. The CDR3 loop reads CASSISLRETQYF. The DNA for the CDR3 is TGTGCCAGCAGCATAAGTCTCCGTGAGACCCAGTACTTC.

This rearrangement joins TRBV12-3 or TRBV12-4 to TRBJ2-5, with 8 bases that match TRBD2. V lost 5 bases, J lost 4 bases, and 12 bases stayed unmatched. The CDR3 extends over 16 amino acids. The CDR3 DNA is TGTGCCAGCAGTACAGGGTCGGCGGGAGGCTCAGAGACCCAGTACTTC. Translation gives CASSTGSAGGSETQYF.

This clonotype was observed at least ten times. The genes are TRBV4-2 and TRBJ2-6; D is unclear. Germline V gene lookup returns CDR1 LGHNA and CDR2 YNFKEQ. The CDR3 totals 17 residues. V was cut by 0 bases and J by 1 base, with 10 bases left in between. The CDR3, as DNA: TGTGCCAGCAGCCAAGATTTGGCCAGATCTGGGGCCAACGTCCTGACTTTC. It is translated as CASSQDLARSGANVLTF.

This clonotype was observed many times. This chain uses TRBV5-1 with TRBJ2-1; D may match TRBD1 or TRBD2 (5 bases each). Germline assignment: CDR1 SGHRS and CDR2 YFSETQ. The CDR3 runs to 15 residues. The V and J ends lost 7 bases and 0 bases respectively, with 14 bases between them. CDR3 residues: CASAPGTVSYNEQFF. The CDR3 nucleotides read TGCGCCAGCGCGCCCGGGACCGTCTCCTACAATGAGCAGTTCTTC.

This clonotype came up a few times. CDR3 residues: CASSDSTGRRNQPQHF. In DNA form, the CDR3 reads TGTGCCAGCAGTGACTCGACCGGGAGAAGGAATCAGCCCCAGCATTTT. The rearrangement uses TRBV6-4 and TRBJ1-5; D is undetermined. The CDR3 runs to 16 residues. Trimming stripped 0 bases from V and 4 bases from J, with 13 bases between. CDR1 MRHNA and CDR2 SNTAGT come from the germline V gene.

The chain is built from TRBV4-2 and TRBJ1-1; possibly TRBD1 for D (6 bases). Germline CDR1 and CDR2: LGHNA and YNFKEQ. This CDR3 is 15 amino acids long. Deletions cut 4 bases from V and 0 bases from J, with 12 bases between. CDR3 loop: CASSPSPGVNTEAFF. CDR3 DNA: TGTGCCAGCAGCCCGTCCCCAGGGGTGAACACTGAAGCTTTCTTT.

This clonotype was recorded once. The V gene is TRBV6-2 or TRBV6-3, the J gene TRBJ2-5, with unresolved D. The V end was cut by 5 bases, the J end by 5 bases, with 12 bases between. The CDR3 contains 13 residues. In germline, CDR1 is MNHEY, CDR2 SVGEGT. The CDR3 sequence: CASSDPPLETQYF. The CDR3 DNA is TGTGCCAGCAGTGACCCCCCTTTGGAGACCCAGTACTTC.

This clonotype was counted a few times. The chain links TRBV28 to TRBJ1-1; D unclear. Per the germline V gene, CDR1 is MDHEN and CDR2 is SYDVKM. The ends were cut back, 3 bases at V and 1 base at J, with 12 bases in the middle. The CDR3 is 15 amino acids. The CDR3 nucleotides read TGTGCCAGCAGTTTTACCCGAAGGCCGAACACTGAAGCTTTCTTT. Amino acids: CASSFTRRPNTEAFF.

The rearrangement uses TRBV11-1 and TRBJ2-2, with 9 bases matching TRBD2. The CDR3 is 20 amino acids. The J segment lost 4 bases and the V segment lost 2 bases, leaving 17 bases of the junction unmatched. Germline CDR1 SGHAT, CDR2 FQDESV (reference sequence). The CDR3 coding sequence is TGTGCCAGCAGCTTATACCATCTTGGACCAGCGGGAGGAATCACCGGGGAGCTGTTTTTT. It yields the protein CASSLYHLGPAGGITGELFF.

This clonotype was seen a few times. V usage is TRBV12-3 or TRBV12-4 and J usage is TRBJ2-3; 7 bases fit TRBD1. The CDR3 is made up of 16 amino acids. Trimming at V came to 7 bases and at J to 0 bases, leaving 10 bases not matched to a gene. The CDR3 coding sequence is TGTGCCAGCAATTTCCGGGACAGTACTAGCACAGATACGCAGTATTTT. Translation: CASNFRDSTSTDTQYF.